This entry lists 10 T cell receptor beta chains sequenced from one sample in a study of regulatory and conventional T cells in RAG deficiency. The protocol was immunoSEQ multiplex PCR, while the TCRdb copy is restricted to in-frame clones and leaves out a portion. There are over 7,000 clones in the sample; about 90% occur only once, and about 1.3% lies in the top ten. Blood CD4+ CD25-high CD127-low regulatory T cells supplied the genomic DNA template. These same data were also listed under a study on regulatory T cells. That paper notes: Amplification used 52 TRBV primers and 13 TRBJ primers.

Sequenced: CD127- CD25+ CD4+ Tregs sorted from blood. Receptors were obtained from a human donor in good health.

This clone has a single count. In DNA, the CDR3 is TGTGCCAGCAGACTACCCCAGGGGTTGAACACTGAAGCTTTCTTT. Translation: CASRLPQGLNTEAFF. This chain joins TRBV2 and TRBJ1-1; TRBD1 is a possible D gene (6 bases). This CDR3 is built from 15 residues. Germline-derived CDR1 and CDR2 are SNHLY and FYNNEI. Between the trimmed V and J ends, which lost 6 bases and 0 bases, there was a span of 14 bases.

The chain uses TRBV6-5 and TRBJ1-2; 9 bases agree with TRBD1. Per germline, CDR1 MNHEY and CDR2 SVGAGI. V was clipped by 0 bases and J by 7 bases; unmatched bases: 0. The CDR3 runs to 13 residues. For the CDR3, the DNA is TGTGCCAGCAGTTACTCGACAGGGGGTGGCTACACCTTC. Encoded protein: CASSYSTGGGYTF.

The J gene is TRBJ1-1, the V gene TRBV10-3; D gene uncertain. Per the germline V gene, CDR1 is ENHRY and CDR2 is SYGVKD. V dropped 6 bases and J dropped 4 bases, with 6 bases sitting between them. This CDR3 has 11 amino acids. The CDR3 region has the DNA TGTGCCATCAGCCAAGCCACTGAAGCTTTCTTT. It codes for CAISQATEAFF.

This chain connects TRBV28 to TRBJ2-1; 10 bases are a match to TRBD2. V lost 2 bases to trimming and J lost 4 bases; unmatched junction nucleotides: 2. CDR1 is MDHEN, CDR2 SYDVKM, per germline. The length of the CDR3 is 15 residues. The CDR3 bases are TGTGCCAGCAGTTTACCTAGCGGGGGATACAATGAGCAGTTCTTC. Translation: CASSLPSGGYNEQFF.

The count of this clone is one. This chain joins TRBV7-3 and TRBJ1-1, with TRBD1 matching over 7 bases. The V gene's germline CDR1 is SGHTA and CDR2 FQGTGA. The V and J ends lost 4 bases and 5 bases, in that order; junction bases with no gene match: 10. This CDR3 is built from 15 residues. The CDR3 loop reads CASSSDPQGRTEAFF. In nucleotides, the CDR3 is TGTGCCAGCAGCTCGGACCCACAGGGGAGGACTGAAGCTTTCTTT.

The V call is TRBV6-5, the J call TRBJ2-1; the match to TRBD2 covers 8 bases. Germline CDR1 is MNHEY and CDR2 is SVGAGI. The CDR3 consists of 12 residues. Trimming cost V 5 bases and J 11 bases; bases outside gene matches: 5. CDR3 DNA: TGTGCCAGCAGTCCTGGACTAGCAAAGCAGTTCTTC. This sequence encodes CASSPGLAKQFF.

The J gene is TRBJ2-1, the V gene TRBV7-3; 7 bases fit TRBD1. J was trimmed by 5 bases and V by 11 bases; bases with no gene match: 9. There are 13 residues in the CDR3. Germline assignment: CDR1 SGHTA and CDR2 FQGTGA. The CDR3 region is CACSGTGDNEQFF. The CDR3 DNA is TGTGCCTGCTCGGGAACAGGGGACAATGAGCAGTTCTTC.

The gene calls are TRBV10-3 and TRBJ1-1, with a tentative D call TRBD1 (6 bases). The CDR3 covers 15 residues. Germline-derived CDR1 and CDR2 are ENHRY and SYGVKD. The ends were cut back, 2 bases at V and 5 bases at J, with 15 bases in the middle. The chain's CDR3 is CAISEKGGVWTEAFF. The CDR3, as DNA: TGTGCCATCAGTGAGAAGGGGGGGGTTTGGACTGAAGCTTTCTTT.

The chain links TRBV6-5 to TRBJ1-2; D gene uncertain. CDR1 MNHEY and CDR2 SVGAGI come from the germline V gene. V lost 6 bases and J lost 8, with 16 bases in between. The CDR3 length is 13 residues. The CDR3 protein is CASRSIRVRGYTF. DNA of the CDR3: TGTGCCAGCAGGAGTATCCGGGTCCGAGGCTACACCTTC.

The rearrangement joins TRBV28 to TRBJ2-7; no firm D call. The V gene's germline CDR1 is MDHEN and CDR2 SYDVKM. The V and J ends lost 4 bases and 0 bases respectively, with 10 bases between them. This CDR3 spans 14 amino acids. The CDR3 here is CASSSWALSYEQYF. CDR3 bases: TGTGCCAGCAGTTCTTGGGCCCTCTCCTACGAGCAGTACTTC.